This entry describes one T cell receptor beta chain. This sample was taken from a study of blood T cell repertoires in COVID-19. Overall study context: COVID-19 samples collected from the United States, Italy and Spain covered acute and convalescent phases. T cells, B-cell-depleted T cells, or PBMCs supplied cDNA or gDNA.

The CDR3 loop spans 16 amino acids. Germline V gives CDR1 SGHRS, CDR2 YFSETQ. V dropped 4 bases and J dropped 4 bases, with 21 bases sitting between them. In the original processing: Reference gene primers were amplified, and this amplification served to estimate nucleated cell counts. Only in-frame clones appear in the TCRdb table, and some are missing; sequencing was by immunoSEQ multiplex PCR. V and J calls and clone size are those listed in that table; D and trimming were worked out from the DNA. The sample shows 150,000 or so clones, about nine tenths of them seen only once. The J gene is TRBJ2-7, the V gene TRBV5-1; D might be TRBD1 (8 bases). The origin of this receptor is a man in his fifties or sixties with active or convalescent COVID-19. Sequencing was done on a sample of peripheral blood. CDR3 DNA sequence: TGCGCCAGCAGCGGGGGGGTTGGACAGGGAAAATACGAGCAGTACTTC. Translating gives CASSGGVGQGKYEQYF.